This record looks at one T cell receptor beta chain sequence and its context. A clone one base away is much larger, so this may be a read error. Other nucleotide sequences in the sample specify the same CDR3. These data originate in a study of tumor T cells in aggressive B-cell lymphoma. J lost 5 bases, V lost 1 base, and 9 bases had no gene match. Per the germline V gene, CDR1 is LGHNA and CDR2 is YSLEER. There are 17 residues in the CDR3. Method: immunoSEQ multiplex PCR; TCRdb's copy keeps in-frame clones and lacks some. The top ten hold under 15% of the sample, which has about 2,300 clones, 80% to 85% seen once.

This chain uses TRBV4-3 with TRBJ1-4, with TRBD1 matching 8 bases. The TCR was taken from an adult with diffuse large B cell lymphoma. Sequenced material: tumor tissue. CDR3 region: CASSQGMQRTGNEKLFF. The CDR3 coding sequence is TGCGCCAGCAGCCAAGGCATGCAGAGGACAGGGAATGAAAAACTGTTTTTT.